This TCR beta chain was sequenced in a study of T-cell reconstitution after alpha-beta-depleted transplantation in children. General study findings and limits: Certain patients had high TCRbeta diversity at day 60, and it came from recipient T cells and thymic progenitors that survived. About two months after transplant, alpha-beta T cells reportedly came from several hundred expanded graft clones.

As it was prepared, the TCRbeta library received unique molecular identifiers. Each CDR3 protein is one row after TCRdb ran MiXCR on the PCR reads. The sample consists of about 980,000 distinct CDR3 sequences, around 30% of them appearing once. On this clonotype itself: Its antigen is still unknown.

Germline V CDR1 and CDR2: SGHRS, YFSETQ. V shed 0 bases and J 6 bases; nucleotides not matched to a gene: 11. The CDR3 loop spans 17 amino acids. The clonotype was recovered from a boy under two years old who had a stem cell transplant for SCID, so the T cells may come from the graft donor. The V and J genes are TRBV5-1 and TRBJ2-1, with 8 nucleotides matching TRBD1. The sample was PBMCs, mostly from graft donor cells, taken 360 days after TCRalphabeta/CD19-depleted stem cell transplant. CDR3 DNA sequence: TGCGCCAGCAGCTTGGCCGACCGGGACAGGCAAGTCAATGAGCAGTTCTTC. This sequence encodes CASSLADRDRQVNEQFF.